Listed below are T cell receptor beta chains from one sample, sequenced in a study of T cell responses to AZD1222 COVID-19 vaccine. Repertoires were generated with immunoSEQ multiplex PCR, while TCRdb's copy carries only in-frame clones and drops some. The table has roughly 200,000 clones, more than 85% seen once. The sample here was peripheral blood, taken 28 days after the second AZD1222 dose. The origin of the receptors is an adult who received the AZD1222 COVID-19 vaccine. CDR3s include the opening cysteine and the closing phenylalanine or tryptophan. Fields, in order: clone size, J gene, CDR3 length, V gene, D gene, CDR3 DNA, CDR3 protein. The D gene is left open where the match is weak. A clone size is listed for some rows: how often the clone was seen (once, few, many), or a class if it is expanded.

-,TRBJ1-2,13,TRBV6-2/TRBV6-3,-,TGTGCCAGCAGTCCGGGAGCGAGAAATGGCTACACCTTC,CASSPGARNGYTF
-,TRBJ1-3,15,TRBV5-5,-,TGTGCCAGCAGCTCCAGGGTGGGGGTCGGAAACACCATATATTTT,CASSSRVGVGNTIYF
-,TRBJ1-5,17,TRBV7-2,-,TGTGCCAGCAGCTCCCTACCTAGACGGGGAAGCAATCAGCCCCAGCATTTT,CASSSLPRRGSNQPQHF
-,TRBJ2-7,13,TRBV3-1/TRBV3-2,-,TGTGCCAGCAGCCGTCAGGGAATCTACGAGCAGTACTTC,CASSRQGIYEQYF
-,TRBJ1-5,15,TRBV2,-,TGTGCCAGCAGTGAATTGAGGGGTTGGGATCAGCCCCAGCATTTT,CASSELRGWDQPQHF
once,TRBJ1-1,14,TRBV5-1,TRBD1,TGCGCCAGCAGCTCCGACAGGGGACGGGCTGAAGCTTTCTTT,CASSSDRGRAEAFF
-,TRBJ1-5,15,TRBV6-2/TRBV6-3,-,TGTGCCAGCAGTTACTCGAACAGGTTCAATCAGCCCCAGCATTTT,CASSYSNRFNQPQHF
once,TRBJ1-3,16,TRBV6-5,TRBD1,TGTGCCAGCAGTTACTCGACAGGGAGCTCTGGAAACACCATATATTTT,CASSYSTGSSGNTIYF
-,TRBJ1-6,13,TRBV9,-,TGTGCCAGCAGCGTAGGTGTATTTTCACCCCTCCACTTT,CASSVGVFSPLHF
-,TRBJ2-7,16,TRBV4-2,TRBD1,TGTGCCAGCAGCCAATACACCGGGACAGGGTTTGGCGAGCAGTACTTC,CASSQYTGTGFGEQYF
-,TRBJ2-5,15,TRBV11-3,-,TGTGCCAGCAGCTTAGAGTCCGGGCGCCAAGAGACCCAGTACTTC,CASSLESGRQETQYF
once,TRBJ2-5,15,TRBV15,TRBD2,TGTGCCACCAGCAGAGATAGCGGGAGGTCTGAGACCCAGTACTTC,CATSRDSGRSETQYF
-,TRBJ1-2,11,TRBV6-5,-,TGTGCCAGCGGGGCTAACTATGGCTACACCTTC,CASGANYGYTF
-,TRBJ1-2,13,TRBV28,-,TGTGCCAGCACCTCAAGACGTAATTATGGCTACACCTTC,CASTSRRNYGYTF
-,TRBJ2-2,17,TRBV28,TRBD1,TGTGCCAGCAGTTTCCTTGCCGGGACAGGGGACACCGGGGAGCTGTTTTTT,CASSFLAGTGDTGELFF
-,TRBJ1-4,14,TRBV19,TRBD1,TGTGCCAGTGCCGACAGGGTAGTAAATGAAAAACTGTTTTTT,CASADRVVNEKLFF
once,TRBJ1-1,15,TRBV9,-,TGTGCCAGCAGCGTAGAGCCAGACGTTAACACTGAAGCTTTCTTT,CASSVEPDVNTEAFF
-,TRBJ2-2,17,TRBV25-1,TRBD2,TGTGCCAGCAGCAAACCGGGACTAGCGGGAGAACCCGGGGAGCTGTTTTTT,CASSKPGLAGEPGELFF
-,TRBJ1-6,14,TRBV5-8,TRBD1,TGTGCCAGCAGCTCGGACAGGGAACGTTCACCCCTCCACTTT,CASSSDRERSPLHF
once,TRBJ1-5,16,TRBV10-2,-,TGCGCCAGCAGTGAGAAGCCGAGGGTGGGTGATCAGCCCCAGCATTTT,CASSEKPRVGDQPQHF
-,TRBJ1-6,15,TRBV7-2,-,TGTGCCAGCAGCCAGGGCCCATGGAGAGCCGGACCCCTCCACTTT,CASSQGPWRAGPLHF
-,TRBJ1-2,15,TRBV3-1/TRBV3-2,TRBD1,TGTGCCAGCAGCGGCCGGGACAGGACTTACTATGGCTACACCTTC,CASSGRDRTYYGYTF
-,TRBJ1-1,16,TRBV4-1,-,TGCGCCAGCAGACTAGAGCCAGGAACAGGGATGGTTGAAGCTTTCTTT,CASRLEPGTGMVEAFF
once,TRBJ1-2,17,TRBV6-1,-,TGTGCCAGCAGTGAAACGAACCGTGGTTCCTTACTCTATGGCTACACCTTC,CASSETNRGSLLYGYTF
-,TRBJ1-1,15,TRBV7-8,-,TGTGCCAGCAGCTTTTCCGACACATGGAACACTGAAGCTTTCTTT,CASSFSDTWNTEAFF
once,TRBJ2-4,13,TRBV27,-,TGTGCCAGCAGTTTAAAGGGCGGAAACATTCAGTACTTC,CASSLKGGNIQYF
-,TRBJ2-7,15,TRBV5-4,-,TGTGCCAGCAGCTTGGTAGGCAGTCAAGGGTACGAGCAGTACTTC,CASSLVGSQGYEQYF
-,TRBJ2-7,12,TRBV18,-,TGTGCCAGCTCACCATTTGCGGGTGAGCAGTACTTC,CASSPFAGEQYF
-,TRBJ1-5,14,TRBV7-2,-,TGTGCCAGCAGCTTAGGAGGAGGGGATCAGCCCCAGCATTTT,CASSLGGGDQPQHF
-,TRBJ2-1,14,TRBV7-3,-,TGTGCCAGCAGCTTAACTGGACCCAACAATGAGCAGTTCTTC,CASSLTGPNNEQFF
-,TRBJ1-1,13,TRBV28,-,TGTGCCAGCAGTTTGGTGATGAACACTGAAGCTTTCTTT,CASSLVMNTEAFF
once,TRBJ1-1,12,TRBV7-9,-,TGTGCCAGCAGCTCCCTGGGCACTGAAGCTTTCTTT,CASSSLGTEAFF
-,TRBJ2-5,13,TRBV3-1/TRBV3-2,-,TGTGCCAGCAGCCCCCCCGGCACGGAGACCCAGTACTTC,CASSPPGTETQYF
few,TRBJ2-1,20,TRBV19,TRBD2,TGTGCCAGTAGTATAGGACTAGCGGGAGGGTCCTTACACTCCTACAATGAGCAGTTCTTC,CASSIGLAGGSLHSYNEQFF
once,TRBJ2-1,15,TRBV7-6,TRBD1,TGTGCCAGCAGCCCATGGGGGACAGGGGCTAGGGGGCAGTTCTTC,CASSPWGTGARGQFF